These T cell receptor beta chains were read from a single sample in a study of beta chain features in type 1 diabetes. Using immunoSEQ multiplex PCR, the repertoire was profiled, and TCRdb retains in-frame clones only, with some absent. Among roughly 160,000 clones listed, 6.5% to 9.5% were seen once. Sequenced sample: central memory CD4+ T cells from blood. These receptors were collected from a woman aged 40-49 years with type 1 diabetes. CDR3s include the opening cysteine and the closing phenylalanine or tryptophan. Each record gives: V gene, J gene, D gene, clone size, CDR3 DNA, CDR3 protein. The D gene is left open where the match is weak. Where a row states a size, it is once, few, many or the class of an expanded clone; other rows omit it.

V: TRBV9
J: TRBJ1-2
D: TRBD1
size: few
DNA: TGTGCCAGCAGCGACATGGGACAGGGAGATGGCTACACCTTC
CDR3: CASSDMGQGDGYTF

V: TRBV5-4
J: TRBJ1-2
D: NA
size: few
DNA: TGTGCCAGCAGCTTGGACGAGCTAGAGGGCTACACCTTC
CDR3: CASSLDELEGYTF

V: TRBV9
J: TRBJ2-3
D: NA
size: few
DNA: TGTGCCAGCAGCGTAACAGCAGATACGCAGTATTTT
CDR3: CASSVTADTQYF

V: TRBV6-5
J: TRBJ1-6
D: TRBD1
size: few
DNA: TGTGCCAGCAGTTATCAGGGGGCATCCTATAATTCACCCCTCCACTTT
CDR3: CASSYQGASYNSPLHF

V: TRBV7-2
J: TRBJ1-2
D: TRBD1
size: NA
DNA: TGTGCCAGCAGCTTAGCTTCCGGGACAGGTTACTATGGCTACACCTTC
CDR3: CASSLASGTGYYGYTF

V: TRBV5-1
J: TRBJ2-1
D: TRBD2
size: NA
DNA: TGCGCCAGCGGCGGGAGAGGGATCAATGAGCAGTTCTTC
CDR3: CASGGRGINEQFF

V: TRBV4-3
J: TRBJ2-5
D: NA
size: NA
DNA: TGCGCCAGCAGCCAAGTGGGTATGGGCCCGAGCATCCGAGAGACCCAGTACTTC
CDR3: CASSQVGMGPSIRETQYF

V: TRBV7-2
J: TRBJ1-5
D: NA
size: few
DNA: TGTGCCAGCAGCTTAGGACAGGCTAGCAATCAGCCCCAGCATTTT
CDR3: CASSLGQASNQPQHF

V: TRBV7-3
J: TRBJ2-3
D: TRBD2
size: few
DNA: TGTGCCAGCAGCTTTTCCGGGGGGACGCAGTATTTT
CDR3: CASSFSGGTQYF

V: TRBV7-3
J: TRBJ2-3
D: NA
size: NA
DNA: TGTGCCAGCAGCTTAGGCATTACAGATACGCAGTATTTT
CDR3: CASSLGITDTQYF